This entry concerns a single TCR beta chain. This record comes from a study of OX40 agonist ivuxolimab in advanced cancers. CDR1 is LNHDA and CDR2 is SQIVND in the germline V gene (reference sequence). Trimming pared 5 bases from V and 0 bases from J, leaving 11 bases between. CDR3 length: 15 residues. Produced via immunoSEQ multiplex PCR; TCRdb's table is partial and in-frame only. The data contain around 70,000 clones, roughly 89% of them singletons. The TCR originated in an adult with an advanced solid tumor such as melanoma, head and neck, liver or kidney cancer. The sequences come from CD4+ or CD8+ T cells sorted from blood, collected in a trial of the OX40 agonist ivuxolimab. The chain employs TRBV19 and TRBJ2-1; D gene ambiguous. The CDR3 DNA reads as TGTGCCAGTAGTTTTGACTCCAGCTCCTACAATGAGCAGTTCTTC. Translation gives CASSFDSSSYNEQFF. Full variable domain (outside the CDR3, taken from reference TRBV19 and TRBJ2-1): DGGITQSPKYLFRKEGQNVTLSCEQNLNHDAMYWYRQDPGQGLRLIYYSQIVNDFQKGDIAEGYSVSREKKESFPLTVTSAQKNPTAFYLCASSFDSSSYNEQFFGPGTRLTVL.